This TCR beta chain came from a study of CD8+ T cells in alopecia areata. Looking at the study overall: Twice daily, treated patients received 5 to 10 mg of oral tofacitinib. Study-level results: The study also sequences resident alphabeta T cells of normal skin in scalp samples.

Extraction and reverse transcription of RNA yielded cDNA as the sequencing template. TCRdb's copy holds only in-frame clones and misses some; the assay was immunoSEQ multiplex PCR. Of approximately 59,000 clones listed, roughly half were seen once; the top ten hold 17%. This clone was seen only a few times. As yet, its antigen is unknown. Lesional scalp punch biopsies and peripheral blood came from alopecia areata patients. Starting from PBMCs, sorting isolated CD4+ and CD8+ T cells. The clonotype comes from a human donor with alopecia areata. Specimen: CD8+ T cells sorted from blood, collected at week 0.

DNA for the CDR3: TGTGCCAGCAGGGCCGAGACTCCGGGAGAGCAGTACTTC. It encodes CASRAETPGEQYF. This rearrangement joins TRBV28 to TRBJ2-7; D is possibly TRBD2 (5 bases). V was pared by 6 bases and J by 7 bases, with 16 bases between. Germline values: CDR1 MDHEN, CDR2 SYDVKM. This CDR3 spans 13 amino acids. The variable domain in full, with the rest retrieved from reference TRBV28 and TRBJ2-7, is DVKVTQSSRYLVKRTGEKVFLECVQDMDHENMFWYRQDPGLGLRLIYFSYDVKMKEKGDIPEGYSVSREKKERFSLILESASTNQTSMYLCASRAETPGEQYFGPGTRLTVT.